This TCR beta chain was obtained from a study of T-cell memory formation after mild COVID-19. Overall study: Largely donor-specific TCR clusters were found.

Findings and caveats of the study: The appearance of some responding clones in pre-infection memory suggested that cross-reactive memory joined.

This clonotype was recorded many times. Its antigen remains unknown. Libraries for TCRalpha and TCRbeta carried sample barcodes and unique molecular identifiers via 5'RACE. TCRdb recomputed calls from the 5' RACE reads with MiXCR, one row per CDR3 protein. The sample has about 400,000 distinct CDR3 sequences; approximately 15% are singletons. The sample comprised PBMCs or a T cell subset sorted from them (not recorded which). The source is a man between 18 and 35 years old who had mild COVID-19 (a few samples of this study predate the infection). Cell type and time point are not known.

In DNA, the CDR3 is TGTGCCAGCAGCTTCCCTCTCAGCGCCACAGATACGCAGTATTTT. As protein: CASSFPLSATDTQYF. The V and J genes are TRBV7-2 and TRBJ2-3, with D unclear. CDR1 and CDR2 from the germline V gene are SGHTA and FQGNSA. Trimming stripped 3 bases from V and 2 bases from J, with 12 bases between. The CDR3 has 15 residues.